These T cell receptor beta chains were read from a single sample in a study of identical twins. TCRdb ran MiXCR on the 5' RACE reads and lists one entry per CDR3 protein. The sample shows 400,000 to 600,000 distinct CDR3 sequences, approximately 20% of them seen only once. These data were likewise used in another study, on yellow fever vaccine responses in identical twins.

Sample: CD4+ T cells sorted from blood. The receptors come from a woman aged 18-35 years in good health. Both conserved end residues are part of each CDR3. D genes are given only for firm matches. Only part of the rows carry a size: once, few, many, or a class if the clone is expanded.

d_gene | j_gene | abundance | v_gene | CDR3aa | CDR3nt
NA | TRBJ2-3 | many | TRBV5-5 | CASSLDAGMISTDTQYF | TGTGCCAGCAGCTTGGACGCGGGGATGATTAGCACAGATACGCAGTATTTT
NA | TRBJ2-1 | NA | TRBV11-2 | CASSLAGRREFF | TGTGCCAGCAGCTTAGCGGGCAGGAGAGAGTTCTTC
NA | TRBJ1-1 | NA | TRBV10-3 | CAISANQGDGMNTEAFF | TGTGCCATCAGTGCAAATCAAGGGGACGGTATGAACACTGAAGCTTTCTTT
TRBD2 | TRBJ2-1 | NA | TRBV2 | CASSEIAGGVGNEQFF | TGTGCCAGCAGTGAAATAGCGGGGGGGGTCGGAAATGAGCAGTTCTTC
NA | TRBJ2-1 | NA | TRBV28 | CASSPLKLLYNEQFF | TGTGCCAGCAGTCCCCTCAAGTTACTTTACAATGAGCAGTTCTTC
TRBD1 | TRBJ1-6 | few | TRBV28 | CASSSWTTGRKVEVGSPLHF | TGTGCCAGCAGCTCATGGACGACAGGGCGAAAAGTAGAAGTCGGATCACCCCTCCACTTT
NA | TRBJ2-1 | NA | TRBV20-1 | CSARDSGKYNEQFF | TGCAGTGCTAGAGATAGCGGAAAATACAATGAGCAGTTCTTC
NA | TRBJ1-1 | NA | TRBV29-1 | CSVEVARDVATEAFF | TGCAGCGTTGAAGTTGCCAGGGATGTTGCCACTGAAGCTTTCTTT
TRBD1 | TRBJ1-2 | few | TRBV11-3 | CASSSWTGDGYTF | TGTGCCAGCAGCTCGTGGACAGGGGATGGCTACACCTTC
NA | TRBJ2-1 | few | TRBV5-1 | CASSLWTFGSYNEQFF | TGCGCCAGCAGCCTGTGGACTTTCGGGTCCTACAATGAGCAGTTCTTC
NA | TRBJ2-2 | NA | TRBV7-9 | CASSSGLYTGELFF | TGTGCCAGCAGCTCAGGGTTGTACACCGGGGAGCTGTTTTTT
TRBD2 | TRBJ2-1 | NA | TRBV6-1 | CASSELGLAGFNEQFF | TGTGCCAGCAGTGAATTGGGACTAGCGGGATTCAATGAGCAGTTCTTC
NA | TRBJ2-3 | NA | TRBV10-3 | CAISGLATPADTQYF | TGTGCCATCAGTGGTCTAGCAACCCCCGCAGATACGCAGTATTTT
TRBD2 | TRBJ2-1 | NA | TRBV12-3/TRBV12-4 | CASSLGGGNINEQFF | TGTGCCAGCAGTTTGGGGGGAGGGAACATTAATGAGCAGTTCTTC
TRBD2 | TRBJ2-1 | few | TRBV2 | CASRVAGYYNEQFF | TGTGCCAGCAGGGTAGCGGGGTACTACAATGAGCAGTTCTTC
TRBD2 | TRBJ2-1 | few | TRBV4-1 | CASSQESAGGSYNEQFF | TGCGCCAGCAGCCAAGAATCGGCGGGGGGGTCCTACAATGAGCAGTTCTTC
NA | TRBJ2-1 | few | TRBV7-9 | CASSLARAGVSEQFF | TGTGCCAGCAGCTTAGCCAGGGCAGGGGTGAGCGAGCAGTTCTTC
TRBD2 | TRBJ2-7 | few | TRBV3-1 | CASSQGRLAGSEQYF | TGTGCCAGCAGCCAAGGTAGACTAGCGGGTAGCGAGCAGTACTTC
TRBD1 | TRBJ1-1 | NA | TRBV11-2 | CASSLLTGGVTEAFF | TGTGCCAGCAGCTTACTGACAGGGGGCGTCACTGAAGCTTTCTTT
TRBD2 | TRBJ2-3 | NA | TRBV12-3/TRBV12-4 | CASRASGRGTTDTQYF | TGTGCCAGCAGGGCCAGCGGGAGGGGGACCACAGATACGCAGTATTTT
TRBD2 | TRBJ2-7 | few | TRBV4-2 | CASSQESGSYRYEQYF | TGTGCCAGCAGCCAAGAAAGCGGGAGCTATAGATACGAGCAGTACTTC
TRBD2 | TRBJ2-2 | few | TRBV12-3/TRBV12-4 | CASSFGLAGAGTGELFF | TGTGCCAGCAGTTTCGGGCTAGCGGGAGCGGGCACCGGGGAGCTGTTTTTT
NA | TRBJ2-7 | NA | TRBV6-4 | CASSDSSSVYEQYF | TGTGCCAGCAGTGACTCGAGTAGCGTCTACGAGCAGTACTTC
NA | TRBJ2-1 | NA | TRBV5-1 | CASSLGLSDSEQFF | TGCGCCAGCAGCTTGGGATTATCAGATTCTGAGCAGTTCTTC
TRBD2 | TRBJ2-1 | NA | TRBV11-2 | CASSQRTSGISSYNEQFF | TGTGCCAGCAGCCAACGGACTAGCGGGATCAGCTCCTACAATGAGCAGTTCTTC
NA | TRBJ2-7 | NA | TRBV5-1 | CASSSRSGTDEQYF | TGCGCCAGCAGCAGTCGGTCGGGCACCGACGAGCAGTACTTC
TRBD2 | TRBJ2-3 | NA | TRBV3-1 | CASSLGLVTDTQYF | TGTGCCAGCAGCCTCGGACTAGTGACAGATACGCAGTATTTT
TRBD1 | TRBJ2-2 | NA | TRBV20-1 | CSASRDSLNTGELFF | TGCAGTGCTAGCAGGGACAGCCTGAACACCGGGGAGCTGTTTTTT
TRBD1 | TRBJ1-5 | NA | TRBV6-1 | CASSSTGIQPQHF | TGTGCCAGCAGCTCGACAGGGATTCAGCCCCAGCATTTT
NA | TRBJ2-1 | NA | TRBV29-1 | CSVVGNNNEQFF | TGCAGCGTTGTTGGGAACAACAATGAGCAGTTCTTC
NA | TRBJ2-1 | few | TRBV7-8 | CASSLVPAEYNEQFF | TGTGCCAGCAGCTTAGTTCCAGCGGAATACAATGAGCAGTTCTTC
TRBD1 | TRBJ1-5 | few | TRBV12-3/TRBV12-4 | CASSFTGQGASNQPQHF | TGTGCCAGCAGTTTCACCGGACAGGGGGCCAGCAATCAGCCCCAGCATTTT
NA | TRBJ1-2 | few | TRBV5-1 | CASSPEGGNNYGYTF | TGCGCCAGCAGCCCGGAAGGGGGGAACAACTATGGCTACACCTTC
TRBD1 | TRBJ1-6 | few | TRBV5-5 | CASSLYRGPNSPLHF | TGTGCCAGCAGCTTGTACAGGGGGCCTAATTCACCCCTCCACTTT
TRBD2 | TRBJ2-2 | NA | TRBV11-2 | CASSPRIAGVGTGELFF | TGTGCCAGCAGCCCTAGAATAGCGGGGGTCGGCACCGGGGAGCTGTTTTTT
NA | TRBJ2-2 | NA | TRBV27 | CASRPTINTGELFF | TGTGCCAGCAGACCAACCATCAACACCGGGGAGCTGTTTTTT
TRBD2 | TRBJ2-1 | few | TRBV5-1 | CASSLTSGSGVGQFF | TGCGCCAGCAGCTTGACTAGCGGGAGCGGAGTTGGGCAGTTCTTC